The clone carrying this T cell receptor (beta chain) was recorded once. Germline V gives CDR1 SGHTA, CDR2 FQGNSA. This CDR3 comprises 14 residues. V lost 6 bases to trimming and J lost 1 base, with 12 bases between them. How the authors handled the data: Estimation of nucleated cell counts was performed using reference gene primer amplification. Data came from immunoSEQ multiplex PCR; TCRdb stores just in-frame clones and leaves some out. V, J and clone size are those of that table, while D and trimming were read from the DNA. The sample lists 91,000 or so clones, about four fifths occurring once. The sample is drawn from a study of blood T cell repertoires in COVID-19. About the research overall: PBMCs, B-cell-depleted T cells, or T cells were the source of the cDNA or gDNA that made up the material.

Sequenced: peripheral blood. This clonotype was obtained from a man aged 45-60 years with active or convalescent COVID-19. This sequence joins TRBV7-2 and TRBJ2-5; D gene uncertain. The DNA for the CDR3 is TGTGCCAGCAGTCAAGATGGCGGCCAAGAGACCCAGTACTTC. Translating gives CASSQDGGQETQYF.